This record covers a single TCR beta chain. Its antigen remains unidentified. TCRdb processed the 5' RACE reads anew with MiXCR; each CDR3 protein has one entry. The sample contains some 66,000 distinct CDR3 sequences, around 8.7% of which appear only once. The source of the sample is a study of early T cells in non-severe SARS-CoV-2 infection. Study as a whole: Bulk RNA isolated from unsorted whole blood underwent sequencing; chains were not paired.

Study-level findings and limits: Comparison of clonotypes with VDJdb favored anti-spike CD8 responses while missing private and CD4 specificities.

Sequences were obtained from whole blood. The clonotype was recovered from an adult who was a healthcare worker with PCR-confirmed SARS-CoV-2 infection or an uninfected control (not recorded which).

The DNA for the CDR3 is TGTGCCATCAGAGACTCCATCTACAATGAGCAGTTCTTC. It codes for CAIRDSIYNEQFF. This chain links TRBV10-3 with TRBJ2-1; no firm D call. Germline loops: CDR1 ENHRY, CDR2 SYGVKD. The CDR3 is made up of 13 amino acids. The V gene lost 6 bases and the J gene lost 3 bases, with 9 bases spanning the gap.